This TCR beta chain was recovered during a study of Ad26.COV2.S vaccination and SARS-CoV-2 variants. Study-wide context: Once or twice, 56 days apart, Ad26.COV2.S was delivered intramuscularly. Regarding the study as a whole: Placebo recipients and vaccine recipients were similar in non-spike TCR breadth. Responses of T cells in total may have been underestimated by the TCR breadth and depth analyses.

The data were produced by immunoSEQ multiplex PCR, yet TCRdb's version contains in-frame clones alone and is incomplete. Of about 460,000 clones in the sample, roughly nine tenths were seen once. About this clone itself: The antigen is undetermined.

Stated treatment: 19 received Ad26.COV2.S at low or high dose, single or two shots; 5 received placebo; per-sample allocation not given. Following the first vaccine or placebo injection, samples were taken on day 63. The CDR3 sequence is 14 residues long. Trimming left V 3 bases short and J 0 bases short, with 8 bases between. The germline V gene has CDR1 LNHDA and CDR2 SQIVND (reference sequence). Sequences were derived from peripheral blood, sampled in a trial of Ad26.COV2.S vaccine versus placebo. The receptor was derived from a person between 18 and 65 years old who received the Ad26.COV2.S COVID-19 vaccine or a placebo. This chain joins TRBV19 and TRBJ1-2; D is ambiguous. The CDR3 here is CASSIKASNYGYTF. The CDR3 DNA sequence: TGTGCCAGTAGTATCAAGGCATCTAACTATGGCTACACCTTC.